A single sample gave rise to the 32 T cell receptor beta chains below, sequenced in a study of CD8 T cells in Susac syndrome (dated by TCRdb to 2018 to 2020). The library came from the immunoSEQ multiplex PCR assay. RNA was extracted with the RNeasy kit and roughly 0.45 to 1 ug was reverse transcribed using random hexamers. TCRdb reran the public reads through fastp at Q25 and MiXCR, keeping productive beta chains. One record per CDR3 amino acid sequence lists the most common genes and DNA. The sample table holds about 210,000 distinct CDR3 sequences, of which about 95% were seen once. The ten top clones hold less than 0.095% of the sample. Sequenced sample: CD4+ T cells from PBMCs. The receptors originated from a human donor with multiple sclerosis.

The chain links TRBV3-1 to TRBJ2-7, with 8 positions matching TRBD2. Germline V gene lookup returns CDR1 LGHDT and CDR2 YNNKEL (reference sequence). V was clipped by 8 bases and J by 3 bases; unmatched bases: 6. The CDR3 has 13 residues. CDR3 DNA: TGTGCCAGCGGGGCGAGCGGGAGCTACGAGCAGTACTTC. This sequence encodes CASGASGSYEQYF.

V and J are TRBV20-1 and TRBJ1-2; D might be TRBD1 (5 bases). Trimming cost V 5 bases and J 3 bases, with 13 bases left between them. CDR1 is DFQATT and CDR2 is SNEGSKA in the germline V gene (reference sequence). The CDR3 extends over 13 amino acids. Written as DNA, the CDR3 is TGCAGTGCTCAAAGGACAAGAGACTATGGCTACACCTTC. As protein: CSAQRTRDYGYTF.

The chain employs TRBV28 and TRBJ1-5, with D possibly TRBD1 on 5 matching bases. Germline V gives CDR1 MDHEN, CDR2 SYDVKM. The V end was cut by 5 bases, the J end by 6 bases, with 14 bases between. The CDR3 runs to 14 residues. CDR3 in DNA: TGTGCCAGCAGTCCAATGGGGGGGGGTCAGCCCCAGCATTTT. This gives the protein CASSPMGGGQPQHF.

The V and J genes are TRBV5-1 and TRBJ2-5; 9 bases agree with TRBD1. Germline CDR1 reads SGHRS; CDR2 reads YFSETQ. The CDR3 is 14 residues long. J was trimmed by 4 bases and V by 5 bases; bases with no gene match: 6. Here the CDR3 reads CASSRGTGRETQYF. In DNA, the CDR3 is TGCGCCAGCAGTCGTGGGACAGGGAGAGAGACCCAGTACTTC.

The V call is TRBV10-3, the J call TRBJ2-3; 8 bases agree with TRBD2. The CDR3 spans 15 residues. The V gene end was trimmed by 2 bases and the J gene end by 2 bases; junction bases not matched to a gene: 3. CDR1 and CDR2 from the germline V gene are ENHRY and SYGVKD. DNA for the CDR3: TGTGCCATCAGTGAGGGCGGGGGGCCCACAGATACGCAGTATTTT. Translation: CAISEGGGPTDTQYF.

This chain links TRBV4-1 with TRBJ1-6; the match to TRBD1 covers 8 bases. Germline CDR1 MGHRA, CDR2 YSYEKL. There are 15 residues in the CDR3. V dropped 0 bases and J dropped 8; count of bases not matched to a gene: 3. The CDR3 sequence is CASSQEDRVYSPLHF. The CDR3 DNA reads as TGCGCCAGCAGCCAAGAGGACAGGGTTTATTCACCCCTCCACTTT.

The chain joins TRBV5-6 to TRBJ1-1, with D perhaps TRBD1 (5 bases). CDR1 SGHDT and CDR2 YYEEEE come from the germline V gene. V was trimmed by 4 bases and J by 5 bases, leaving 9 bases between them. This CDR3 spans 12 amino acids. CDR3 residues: CASSGDRTEAFF. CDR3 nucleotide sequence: TGTGCCAGCAGCGGAGACAGAACTGAAGCTTTCTTT.

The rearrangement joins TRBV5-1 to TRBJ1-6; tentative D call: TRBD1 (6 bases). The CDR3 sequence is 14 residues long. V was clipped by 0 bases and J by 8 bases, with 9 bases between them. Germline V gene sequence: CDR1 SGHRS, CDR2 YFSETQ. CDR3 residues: CASSLAGVDSPLHF. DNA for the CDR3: TGCGCCAGCAGCTTGGCAGGGGTTGATTCACCCCTCCACTTT.

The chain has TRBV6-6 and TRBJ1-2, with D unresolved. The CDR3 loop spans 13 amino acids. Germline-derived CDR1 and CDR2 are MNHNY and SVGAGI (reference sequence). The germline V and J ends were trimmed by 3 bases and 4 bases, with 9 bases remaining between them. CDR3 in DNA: TGTGCCAGCAGTTATCCGGGCAGCTATGGCTACACCTTC. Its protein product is CASSYPGSYGYTF.

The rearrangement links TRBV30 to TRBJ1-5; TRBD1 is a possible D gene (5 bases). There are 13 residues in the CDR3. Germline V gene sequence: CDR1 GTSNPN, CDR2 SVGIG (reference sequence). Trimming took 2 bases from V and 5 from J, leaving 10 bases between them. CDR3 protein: CAWSNRRDQPQHF. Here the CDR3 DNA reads TGTGCCTGGAGTAACAGGAGAGATCAGCCCCAGCATTTT.

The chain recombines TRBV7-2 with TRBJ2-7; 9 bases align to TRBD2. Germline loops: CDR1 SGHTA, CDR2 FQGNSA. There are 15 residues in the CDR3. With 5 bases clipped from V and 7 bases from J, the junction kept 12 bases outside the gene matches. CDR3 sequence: CASSPRGTSIREQYF. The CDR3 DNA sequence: TGTGCCAGCAGCCCCAGAGGGACTAGCATAAGAGAGCAGTACTTC.

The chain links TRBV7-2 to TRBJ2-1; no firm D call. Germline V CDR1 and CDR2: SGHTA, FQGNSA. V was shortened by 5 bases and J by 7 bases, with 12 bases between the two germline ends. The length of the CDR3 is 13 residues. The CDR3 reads CASSNQRMNEQFF. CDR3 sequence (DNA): TGTGCCAGCAGCAACCAGCGCATGAATGAGCAGTTCTTC.

The CDR3 nucleotides are TGTGCCAGCAGCGCCCGGGACGGGAGGGAAAAACTGTTTTTT. It specifies CASSARDGREKLFF. The chain combines TRBV4-2 with TRBJ1-4; tentative D call: TRBD1 (5 bases). The CDR3 loop spans 14 amino acids. Trimming removed 5 bases at V and 8 bases at J, with 15 bases between. Germline assignment: CDR1 LGHNA and CDR2 YNFKEQ.

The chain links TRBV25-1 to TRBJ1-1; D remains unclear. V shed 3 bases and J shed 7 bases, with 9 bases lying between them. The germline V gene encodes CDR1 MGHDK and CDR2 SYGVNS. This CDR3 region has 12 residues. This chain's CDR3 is CASSDGRSEAFF. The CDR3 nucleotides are TGTGCCAGCAGTGACGGTCGTAGTGAAGCTTTCTTT.

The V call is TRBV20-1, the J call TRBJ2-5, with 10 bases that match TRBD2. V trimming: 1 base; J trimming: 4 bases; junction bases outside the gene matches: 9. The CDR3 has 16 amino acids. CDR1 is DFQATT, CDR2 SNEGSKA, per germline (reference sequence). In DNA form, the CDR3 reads TGCAGTGCTAGAGGTCGGTCTAGCGGGGGAGGAGAGACCCAGTACTTC. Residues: CSARGRSSGGGETQYF.

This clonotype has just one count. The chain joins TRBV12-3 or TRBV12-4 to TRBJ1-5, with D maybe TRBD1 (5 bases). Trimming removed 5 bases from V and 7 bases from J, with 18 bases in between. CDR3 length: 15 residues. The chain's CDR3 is CASSRAGGYRQPQHF. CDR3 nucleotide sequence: TGTGCCAGCAGTCGGGCCGGGGGGTATAGACAGCCCCAGCATTTT.

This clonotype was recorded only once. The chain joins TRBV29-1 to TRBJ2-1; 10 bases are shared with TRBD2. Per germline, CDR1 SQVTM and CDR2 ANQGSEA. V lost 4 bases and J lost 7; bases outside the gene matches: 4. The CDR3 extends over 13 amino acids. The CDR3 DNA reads TGCAGCGTTGGATCGGGACTAGCGAATGAGCAGTTCTTC. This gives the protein CSVGSGLANEQFF.

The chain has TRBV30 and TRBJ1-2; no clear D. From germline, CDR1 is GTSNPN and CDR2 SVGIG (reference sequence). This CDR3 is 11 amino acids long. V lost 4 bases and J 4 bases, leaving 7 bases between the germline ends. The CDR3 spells CAWTETYGYTF. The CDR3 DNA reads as TGTGCCTGGACAGAGACCTATGGCTACACCTTC.

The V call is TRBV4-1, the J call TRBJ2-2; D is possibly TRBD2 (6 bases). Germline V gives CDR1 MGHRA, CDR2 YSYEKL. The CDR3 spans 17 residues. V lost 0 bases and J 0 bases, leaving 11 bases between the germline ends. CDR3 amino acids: CASSQDSQRANTGELFF. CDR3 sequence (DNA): TGCGCCAGCAGCCAAGATTCCCAGCGGGCGAACACCGGGGAGCTGTTTTTT.

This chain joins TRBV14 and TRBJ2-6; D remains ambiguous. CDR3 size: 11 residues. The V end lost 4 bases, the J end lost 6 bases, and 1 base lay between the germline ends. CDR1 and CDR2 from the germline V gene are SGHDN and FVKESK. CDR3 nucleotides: TGTGCCAGCAGCCTGGCCAACGTCCTGACTTTC. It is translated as CASSLANVLTF.

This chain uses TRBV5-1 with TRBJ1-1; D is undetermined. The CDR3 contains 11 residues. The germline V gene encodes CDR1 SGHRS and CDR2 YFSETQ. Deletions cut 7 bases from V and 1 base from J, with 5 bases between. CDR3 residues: CASYGNTEAFF. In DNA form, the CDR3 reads TGCGCCAGCTACGGGAACACTGAAGCTTTCTTT.

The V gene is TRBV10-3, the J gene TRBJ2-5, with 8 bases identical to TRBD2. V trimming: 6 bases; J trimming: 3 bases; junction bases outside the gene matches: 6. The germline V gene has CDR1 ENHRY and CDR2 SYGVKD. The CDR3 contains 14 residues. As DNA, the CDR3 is TGTGCCATCAGGGACGGGACTAGAAAAGAGACCCAGTACTTC. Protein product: CAIRDGTRKETQYF.

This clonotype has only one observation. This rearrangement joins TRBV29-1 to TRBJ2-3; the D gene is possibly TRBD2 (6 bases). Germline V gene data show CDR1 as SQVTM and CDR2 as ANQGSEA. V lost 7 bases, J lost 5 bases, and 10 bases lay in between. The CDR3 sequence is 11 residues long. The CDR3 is CSAGLEDTQYF. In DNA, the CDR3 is TGCAGCGCGGGACTGGAAGATACGCAGTATTTT.

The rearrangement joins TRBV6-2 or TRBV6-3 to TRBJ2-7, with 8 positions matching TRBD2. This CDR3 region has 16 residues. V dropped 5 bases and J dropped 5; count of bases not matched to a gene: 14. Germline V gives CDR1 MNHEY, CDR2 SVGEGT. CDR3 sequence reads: CASSRLSSGKYNEQYF. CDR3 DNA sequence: TGTGCCAGCAGTCGCCTAAGTAGCGGGAAATACAACGAGCAGTACTTC.

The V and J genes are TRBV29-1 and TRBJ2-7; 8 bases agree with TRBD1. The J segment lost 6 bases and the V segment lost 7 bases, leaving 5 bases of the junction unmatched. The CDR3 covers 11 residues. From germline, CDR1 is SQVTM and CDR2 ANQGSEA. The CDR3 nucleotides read TGCAGCGGCCAGGGGGCTGCCGAGCAGTACTTC. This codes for CSGQGAAEQYF.

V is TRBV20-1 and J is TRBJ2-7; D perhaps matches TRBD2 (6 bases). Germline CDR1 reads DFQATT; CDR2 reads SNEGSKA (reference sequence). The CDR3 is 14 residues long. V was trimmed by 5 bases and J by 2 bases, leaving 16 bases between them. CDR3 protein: CSAQTGTGTYEQYF. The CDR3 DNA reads TGCAGTGCTCAAACCGGGACTGGGACCTACGAGCAGTACTTC.

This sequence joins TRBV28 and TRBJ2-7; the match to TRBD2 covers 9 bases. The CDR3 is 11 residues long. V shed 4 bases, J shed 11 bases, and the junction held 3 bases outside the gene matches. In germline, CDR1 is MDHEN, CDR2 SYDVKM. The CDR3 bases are TGTGCCAGCAGTTCCCGACTAGCGGAGTACTTC. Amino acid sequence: CASSSRLAEYF.

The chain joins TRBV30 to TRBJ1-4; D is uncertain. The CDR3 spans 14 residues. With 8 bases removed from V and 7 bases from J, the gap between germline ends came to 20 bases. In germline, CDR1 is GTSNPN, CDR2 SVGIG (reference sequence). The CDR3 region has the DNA TGTGCCCTGTGCCCGGTTAATACGGGTGAAAAACTGTTTTTT. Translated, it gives CALCPVNTGEKLFF.

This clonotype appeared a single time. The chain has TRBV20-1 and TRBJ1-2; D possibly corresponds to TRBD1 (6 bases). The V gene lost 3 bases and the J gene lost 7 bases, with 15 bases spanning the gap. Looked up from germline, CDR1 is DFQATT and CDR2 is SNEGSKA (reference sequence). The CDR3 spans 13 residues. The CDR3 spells CSASPTTGPGYTF. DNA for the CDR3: TGCAGTGCTAGCCCCACCACAGGGCCTGGCTACACCTTC.

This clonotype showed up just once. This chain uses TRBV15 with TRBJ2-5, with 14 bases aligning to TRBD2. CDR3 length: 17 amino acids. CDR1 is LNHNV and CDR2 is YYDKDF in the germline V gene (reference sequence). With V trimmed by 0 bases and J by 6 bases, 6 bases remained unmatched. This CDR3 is CATSRDGTSGSRKTQYF. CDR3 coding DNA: TGTGCCACCAGCAGAGATGGGACTAGCGGGAGCCGGAAGACCCAGTACTTC.

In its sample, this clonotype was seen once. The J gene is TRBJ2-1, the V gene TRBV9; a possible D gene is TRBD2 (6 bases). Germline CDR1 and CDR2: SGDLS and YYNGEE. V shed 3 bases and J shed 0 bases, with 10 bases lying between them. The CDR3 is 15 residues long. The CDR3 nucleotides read TGTGCCAGCAGCGCGGGGACTGTCTCCTACAATGAGCAGTTCTTC. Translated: CASSAGTVSYNEQFF.

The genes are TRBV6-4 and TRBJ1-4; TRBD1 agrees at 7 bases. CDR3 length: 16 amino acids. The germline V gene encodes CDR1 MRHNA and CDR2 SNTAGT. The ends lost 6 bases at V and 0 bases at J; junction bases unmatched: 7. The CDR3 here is CASRPGTDATNEKLFF. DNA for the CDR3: TGTGCCAGCAGACCCGGGACAGACGCAACTAATGAAAAACTGTTTTTT.